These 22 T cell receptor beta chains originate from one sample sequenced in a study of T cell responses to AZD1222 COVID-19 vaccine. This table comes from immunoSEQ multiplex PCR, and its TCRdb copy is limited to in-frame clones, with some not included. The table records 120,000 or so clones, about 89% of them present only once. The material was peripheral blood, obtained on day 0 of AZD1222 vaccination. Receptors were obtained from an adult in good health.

The CDR3 is CASSPGRGTPLHF. The CDR3, as DNA: TGTGCCAGCAGCCCGGGCAGGGGGACACCCCTCCACTTT. The V and J genes are TRBV27 and TRBJ1-6, with 7 bases fitting TRBD1. CDR1 and CDR2 from the germline V gene are MNHEY and SMNVEV (reference sequence). This CDR3 comprises 13 residues. Trimming cost V 6 bases and J 11 bases; bases outside gene matches: 7.

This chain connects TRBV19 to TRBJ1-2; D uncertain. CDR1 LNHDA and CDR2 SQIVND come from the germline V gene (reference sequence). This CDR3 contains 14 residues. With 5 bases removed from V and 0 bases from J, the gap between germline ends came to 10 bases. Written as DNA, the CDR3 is TGTGCCAGTAGTTCCGCCGACACTAACTATGGCTACACCTTC. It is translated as CASSSADTNYGYTF.

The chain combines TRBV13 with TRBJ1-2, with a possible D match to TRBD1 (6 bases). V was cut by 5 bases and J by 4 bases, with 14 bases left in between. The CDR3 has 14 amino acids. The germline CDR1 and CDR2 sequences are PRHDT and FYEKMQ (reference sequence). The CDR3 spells CASSPGGGGYGYTF. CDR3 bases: TGTGCCAGCAGCCCAGGCGGGGGCGGCTATGGCTACACCTTC. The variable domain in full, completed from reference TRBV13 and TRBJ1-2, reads AAGVIQSPRHLIKEKRETATLKCYPIPRHDTVYWYQQGPGQDPQFLISFYEKMQSDKGSIPDRFSAQQFSDYHSELNMSSLELGDSALYFCASSPGGGGYGYTFGSGTRLTVV.

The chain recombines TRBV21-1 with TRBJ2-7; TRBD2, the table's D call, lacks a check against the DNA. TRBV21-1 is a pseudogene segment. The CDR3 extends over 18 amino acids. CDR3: CAIPLPTSGRKGSYEQYF. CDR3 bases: TGTGCCATCCCACTACCGACTAGCGGGAGGAAGGGGTCCTACGAGCAGTACTTC.

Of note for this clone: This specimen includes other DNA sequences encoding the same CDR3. DNA for the CDR3: TGTGCCAGTAGTACACAGGGAGGCCAGCCCCAGCATTTT. This translates into CASSTQGGQPQHF. V gene TRBV19 combines with J gene TRBJ1-5, with D possibly TRBD1 on 6 matching bases. Trimming took 4 bases from V and 7 from J, leaving 11 bases between them. This CDR3 has 13 amino acids. Germline CDR1 and CDR2: LNHDA and SQIVND (reference sequence).

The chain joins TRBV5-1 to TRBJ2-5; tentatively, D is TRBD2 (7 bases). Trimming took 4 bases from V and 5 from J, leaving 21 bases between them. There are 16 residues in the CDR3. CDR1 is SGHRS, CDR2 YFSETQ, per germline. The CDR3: CASSPTSLGGRETQYF. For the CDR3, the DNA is TGCGCCAGCAGCCCAACCTCCTTGGGGGGGCGGGAGACCCAGTACTTC.

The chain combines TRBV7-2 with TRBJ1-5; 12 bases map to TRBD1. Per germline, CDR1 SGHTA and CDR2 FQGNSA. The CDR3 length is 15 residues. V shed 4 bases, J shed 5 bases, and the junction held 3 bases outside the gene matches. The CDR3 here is CASSWGTGGHQPQHF. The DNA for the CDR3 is TGTGCCAGCAGCTGGGGGACAGGGGGCCATCAGCCCCAGCATTTT.

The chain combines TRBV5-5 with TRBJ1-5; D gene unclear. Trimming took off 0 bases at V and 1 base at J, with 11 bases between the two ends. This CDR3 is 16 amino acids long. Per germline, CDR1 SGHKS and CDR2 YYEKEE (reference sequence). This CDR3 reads CASSLAGQASNQPQHF. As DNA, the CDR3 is TGTGCCAGCAGCTTGGCAGGTCAGGCGAGCAATCAGCCCCAGCATTTT.

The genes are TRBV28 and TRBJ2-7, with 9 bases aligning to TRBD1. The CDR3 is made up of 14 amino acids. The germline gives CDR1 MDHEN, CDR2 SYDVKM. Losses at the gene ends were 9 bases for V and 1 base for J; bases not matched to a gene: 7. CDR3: CASTGTGSSYEQYF. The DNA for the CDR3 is TGTGCCAGTACCGGGACAGGGTCTTCCTACGAGCAGTACTTC.

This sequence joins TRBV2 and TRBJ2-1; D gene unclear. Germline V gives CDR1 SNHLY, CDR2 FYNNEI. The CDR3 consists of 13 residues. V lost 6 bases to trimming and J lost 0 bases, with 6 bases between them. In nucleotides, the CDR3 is TGTGCCAGCAGAGACTTCTCCTACAATGAGCAGTTCTTC. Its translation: CASRDFSYNEQFF. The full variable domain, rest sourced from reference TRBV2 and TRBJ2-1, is EPEVTQTPSHQVTQMGQEVILRCVPISNHLYFYWYRQILGQKVEFLVSFYNNEISEKSEIFDDQFSVERPDGSNFTLKIRSTKLEDSAMYFCASRDFSYNEQFFGPGTRLTVL.

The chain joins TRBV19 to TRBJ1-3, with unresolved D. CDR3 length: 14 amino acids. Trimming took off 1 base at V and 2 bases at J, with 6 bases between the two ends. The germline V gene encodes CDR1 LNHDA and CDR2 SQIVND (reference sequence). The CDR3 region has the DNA TGTGCCAGTAGTATAGGAGCTGCTGGAAACACCATATATTTT. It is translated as CASSIGAAGNTIYF.

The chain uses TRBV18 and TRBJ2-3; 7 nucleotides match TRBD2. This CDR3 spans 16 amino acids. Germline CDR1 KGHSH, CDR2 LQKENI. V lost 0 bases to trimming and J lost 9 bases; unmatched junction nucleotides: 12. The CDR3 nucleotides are TGTGCCAGCTCACCACCGTTGCGTGGGGGGGGAAGCACGCAGTATTTT. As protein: CASSPPLRGGGSTQYF. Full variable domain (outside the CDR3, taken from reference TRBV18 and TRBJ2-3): NAGVMQNPRHLVRRRGQEARLRCSPMKGHSHVYWYRQLPEEGLKFMVYLQKENIIDESGMPKERFSAEFPKEGPSILRIQQVVRGDSAAYFCASSPPLRGGGSTQYFGPGTRLTVL.

Written as DNA, the CDR3 is TGTGCCAGCAGCTTAGGTATCCAGAACACCGGGGAGCTGTTTTTT. This sequence encodes CASSLGIQNTGELFF. V usage is TRBV11-1 and J usage is TRBJ2-2, with D uncertain. The CDR3 is 15 amino acids. Germline V gene data show CDR1 as SGHAT and CDR2 as FQDESV (reference sequence). Trimming took 1 base from V and 1 from J, leaving 7 bases between them.

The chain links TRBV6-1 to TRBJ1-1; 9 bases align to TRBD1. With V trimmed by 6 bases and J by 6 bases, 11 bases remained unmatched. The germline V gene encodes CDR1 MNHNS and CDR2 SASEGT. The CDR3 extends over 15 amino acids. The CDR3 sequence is CASRGQGSFNAEAFF. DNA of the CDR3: TGTGCCAGCAGAGGACAGGGGTCGTTCAATGCTGAAGCTTTCTTT.

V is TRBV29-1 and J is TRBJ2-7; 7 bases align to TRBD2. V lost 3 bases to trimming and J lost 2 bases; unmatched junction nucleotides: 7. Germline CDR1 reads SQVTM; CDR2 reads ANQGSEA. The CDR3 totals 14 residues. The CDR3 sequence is CSVDRGGSPYEQYF. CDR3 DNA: TGCAGCGTTGATAGGGGCGGGAGTCCCTACGAGCAGTACTTC.

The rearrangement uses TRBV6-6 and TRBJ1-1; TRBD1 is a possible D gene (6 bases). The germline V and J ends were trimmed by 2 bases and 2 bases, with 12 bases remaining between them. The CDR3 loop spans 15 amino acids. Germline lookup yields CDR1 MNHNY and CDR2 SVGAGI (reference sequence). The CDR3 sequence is CASSYQPGANTEAFF. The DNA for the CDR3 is TGTGCCAGCAGTTACCAGCCAGGGGCAAACACTGAAGCTTTCTTT.

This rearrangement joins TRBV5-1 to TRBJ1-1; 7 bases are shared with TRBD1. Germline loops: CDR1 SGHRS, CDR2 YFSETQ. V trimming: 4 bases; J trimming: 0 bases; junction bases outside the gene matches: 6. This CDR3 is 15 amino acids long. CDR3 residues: CASSPRTGMNTEAFF. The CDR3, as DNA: TGCGCCAGCAGCCCGCGGACAGGCATGAACACTGAAGCTTTCTTT.

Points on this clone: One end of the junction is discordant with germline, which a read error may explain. The CDR3 region is CSVEDSWGTDTQYF. Here the CDR3 DNA reads TGCAGCGTCGAAGACTCGTGGGGCACAGATACGCAGTATTTT. The chain links TRBV29-1 to TRBJ2-3; D not certain. The CDR3 length is 14 residues. Looked up from germline, CDR1 is SQVTM and CDR2 is ANQGSEA.

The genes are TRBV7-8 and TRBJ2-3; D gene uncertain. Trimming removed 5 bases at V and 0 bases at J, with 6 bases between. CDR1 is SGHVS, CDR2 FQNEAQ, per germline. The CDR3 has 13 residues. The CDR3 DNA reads TGTGCCAGCAGCGTAGGCAGCACAGATACGCAGTATTTT. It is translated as CASSVGSTDTQYF.

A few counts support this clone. This CDR3 reads CASSLDRYYEQYF. The CDR3 DNA sequence: TGTGCCAGCAGCCTGGACAGGTACTACGAGCAGTACTTC. The chain joins TRBV25-1 to TRBJ2-7; 7 bases are a match to TRBD1. The CDR3 is made up of 13 amino acids. Germline V gene lookup returns CDR1 MGHDK and CDR2 SYGVNS. V gave up 6 bases and J gave up 3 bases; unmatched junction bases: 5.

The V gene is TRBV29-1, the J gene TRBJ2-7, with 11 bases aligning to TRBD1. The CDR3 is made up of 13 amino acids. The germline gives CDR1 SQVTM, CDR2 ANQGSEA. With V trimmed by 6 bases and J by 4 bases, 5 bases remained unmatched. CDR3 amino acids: CSVPGQGVYEQYF. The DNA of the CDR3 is TGCAGCGTGCCGGGACAGGGGGTTTACGAGCAGTACTTC.

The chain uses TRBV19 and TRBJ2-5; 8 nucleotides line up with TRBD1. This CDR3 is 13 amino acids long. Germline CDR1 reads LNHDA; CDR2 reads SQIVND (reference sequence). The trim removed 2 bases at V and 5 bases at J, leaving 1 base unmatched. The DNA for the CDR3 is TGTGCCAGTAGTATAACAGGGGGGGAGACCCAGTACTTC. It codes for CASSITGGETQYF.